This TCR beta chain was found in a study of T cells in Graves' hyperthyroidism and ophthalmopathy. With a duration under 2 months, the hyperthyroidism was newly diagnosed in patients aged 18 to 65. Uncontrolled infection, other autoimmune disease, pregnancy or lactation barred patients from enrollment. Germline V gene sequence: CDR1 SGHNT, CDR2 YYREEE (reference sequence). The CDR3 spans 15 residues. V shed 0 bases and J shed 7 bases, with 14 bases lying between them. The study, taken as a whole, reports: Within blood appeared most thyroid clonotypes that had expanded above 0.001.

About this clonotype: Its target is not known.

TCR beta CDR3 regions were amplified from RNA transcripts. The HTBI primer set drove a first-round RT-PCR of the TCR CDR3. TCRdb ran MiXCR on the multiplex PCR reads and lists one entry per CDR3 protein. The data show about 500,000 distinct CDR3 sequences, with over 15% seen just once and under 20% held by the top ten. The source material was blood. This receptor was obtained from a woman between 18 and 30 years old with Graves' hyperthyroidism. The genes are TRBV5-4 and TRBJ2-1; D unresolved. The CDR3 nucleotides are TGTGCCAGCAGCTTGGGGGCTTCCCTGGCGAATGAGCAGTTCTTC. Translated: CASSLGASLANEQFF. Full variable domain (missing parts from reference TRBV5-4 and TRBJ2-1): ETGVTQSPTHLIKTRGQQVTLRCSSQSGHNTVSWYQQALGQGPQFIFQYYREEENGRGNFPPRFSGLQFPNYSSELNVNALELDDSALYLCASSLGASLANEQFFGPGTRLTVL.